The entry that follows covers one T cell receptor beta chain sequence. It has no known antigen specificity. No much larger clone exists at a distance of one base, and base qualities are not known. To be included, a participant needed at least one PBMC sample from before ART initiation plus at least two post-ART samples. Treatment was received in the United States of America by all participants with HIV. Cryopreserved samples of roughly 0.85-11 million PBMC were thawed and washed before DNA extraction. At the time of the earliest PBMC sample, participants with HIV were aged between roughly 20 and 55 years. Each participant contributed PBMC samples from 1-4 timepoints before ART initiation and 2-8 timepoints after ART initiation, with a median of 7 samples. For every participant, serial HIV viral load, CD4+ T-cell count, ART history and demographic data were obtained. Genomic DNA was extracted from unsorted PBMC with a Qiagen kit on a QIAcube, processed in batches of 12 samples.

The immunoSEQ hsTCRB v3.0 assay was used at survey level resolution to sequence the TRB variable region. A depth of 40,000-50,000 T-cell genomes per sample was targeted for TRB sequencing. Pooled TRB libraries were sequenced on an Illumina MiSeq with a v3 150-cycle kit. Per the source publication's procedure: Repertoire analysis was run in R within a reproducible Nextflow workflow that covered QC, data transformation and analysis. LymphoSeq2, an R package for exploring AIRR-Seq data, was used to implement custom analyses. Several samples that yielded fewer than 5000 total TRB sequences were excluded, so that 200 or so HIV repertoires were analyzed. Among the approximately 190 retained HIV repertoires, 55 to 60 were collected before ART initiation and roughly 130 after ART initiation. Repertoires were downsampled to 5000 TRB nucleotide sequences, with summary statistics averaged over 100 downsampling iterations. TRB sequences were retained for analysis only if CDR3 regions of at least seven amino acids were present. Two measures captured diversity: a Shannon entropy-derived clonality score and the Gini coefficient. In the repertoire networks, any two of the top 5000 CDR3 amino acid sequences were linked whenever the two sequences differed by an edit distance of one. For TRB CDR3 amino acid sequences, antigen specificity groups and MHC restriction were predicted with GLIPH2. To flag known CMV, EBV, HIV or tissue antigen associations, CDR3 amino acid sequences were matched against VDJdb and McPAS-TCR. Pre-ART, post-ART and control groups were compared with Wilcoxon signed-rank tests and Holm-Bonferroni correction. The source is immuneACCESS, and TCRdb retained only in-frame sequences with V and J called. Part of the clones is not carried over; for the studies checked, unresolved V genes explain less than half of this, and the remainder is unexplained. V and J calls and clone size are given by that table; D and trimming were obtained from the DNA. This sample is represented by about 28,000 clones; roughly 88% of them were singletons. The ten top clones hold 8% to 10% of the sample.

This entry belongs to a study of long-term antiretroviral therapy in people with HIV (dated 2022 in TCRdb). Looking at the study overall: The earliest samples were collected about a decade before the 2015 WHO recommendation for immediate ART, when ART was typically delayed until CD4 counts fell. A total of 192 cryopreserved PBMC samples came from approximately 30 adults with confirmed HIV infection and were collected serially over a mean of about six years (range 1-12). No cross-contamination during QIAcube processing turned up in test extractions that ran a monoclonal T-cell line alongside 33 polyclonal samples. Among the 30 or so participants with HIV, eleven to twelve were female. Whether ART initiation and durable HIV suppression were associated with changes in peripheral blood TRB repertoire composition and diversity was tested in a retrospective serial study.

What the authors observed across the whole study: At every time point, the repertoire was dominated by expanded TRB clones first identified before ART initiation, although this dominance fluctuated and, in many PLHIV, declined after ART. Samples dated from the mid-2000s to the late 2010s, and the ART regimens used may be less effective than current ones. A significant increase in TRB diversity was found to be associated with ART initiation, although TRB diversity was observed to remain significantly below that of transplant donor controls even after long-term ART. HIV repertoires had narrower CDR3 length ranges than controls, and the network structure suggested an antigen-experienced repertoire that shifted only slightly toward naive after ART. Since PBMC availability was limited, sequencing covered only the TCR beta chain, with no alpha chain pairing. Unsorted PBMC were profiled instead of sorted CD4+ and CD8+ T cells because pre-ART samples had limited cell numbers. No data were available on ART adherence, viral resistance or therapy changes, limiting inferences about post-ART repertoire changes.

Relative to germline, V is missing 0 bases and J is missing 7 bases, with 4 bases of the junction outside any gene match. Including cysteine and phenylalanine, the CDR3 has 14 amino acids. Only the CDR3 DNA is retained, 42 bases long and in frame from the first base. CDR1 and CDR2 were assigned from the germline V gene (reference sequence) as SGHNT and YYREEE. The V and J genes are TRBV5-4 and TRBJ1-2, with 9 bases matching TRBD1. The sample here was unsorted PBMCs, taken 2.7 to 2.9 years after starting antiretroviral therapy. The clonotype originates from a man aged 25 to 40 with HIV. The CDR3 corresponds to CASSLDRGPGGYTF. The nucleotide sequence reads as follows: TGTGCCAGCAGCTTGGACAGGGGGCCTGGTGGCTACACCTTC. With the portions outside the CDR3 filled from the reference TRBV5-4 and TRBJ1-2 genes, the complete variable region becomes ETGVTQSPTHLIKTRGQQVTLRCSSQSGHNTVSWYQQALGQGPQFIFQYYREEENGRGNFPPRFSGLQFPNYSSELNVNALELDDSALYLCASSLDRGPGGYTFGSGTRLTVV.